This T cell receptor beta chain was sequenced during a study of PD-1 blockade in classical Hodgkin lymphoma. The time point was: cycle 4 day 1 (C4D1), after 6 weeks of nivolumab. Brentuximab vedotin exposure varied, and every patient relapsed after autologous stem cell transplantation. Magnetic negative selection was used to purify CD4+ T cells from thawed PBMCs. Data came from immunoSEQ multiplex PCR; TCRdb stores just in-frame clones and leaves some out. The sample has around 11,000 clones, around 74% seen once. CDR3 length: 17 residues. Losses at the gene ends were 10 bases for V and 5 bases for J; bases not matched to a gene: 19. Germline V gene sequence: CDR1 WNHNN, CDR2 SYGVQD (reference sequence). Study results and caveats: Patients with a complete response exhibited baseline diversity comparable to newly diagnosed patients. Reports indicated that newly diagnosed patients had lower baseline TCR diversity than healthy donors did.

Details on this clone: The antigen remains unidentified.

The sequenced sample was CD4+ T cells from blood, obtained before the fourth cycle of nivolumab. The sequence came from a human donor with classical Hodgkin lymphoma. The chain combines TRBV10-1 with TRBJ2-4; 8 positions agree with TRBD2. CDR3 nucleotide sequence: TGCGCCACCACATTGGGAATTAGCGGGATAAGGGAAAACATTCAGTACTTC. Protein sequence: CATTLGISGIRENIQYF.